The clone carrying this T cell receptor beta chain was counted a single time. The target antigen is unknown. This entry is derived from a study of a mutant IDH1 vaccine in newly diagnosed glioma. Overall study context: During weeks 1, 3, 5, 7, 11, 15, 19 and 23, patients received eight vaccinations. Vaccination followed radiotherapy alone by 4-6 weeks, or accompanied temozolomide cycles.

Specified time point: week 23, last vaccination. Topical imiquimod was applied with each vaccine dose, which held 300 ug of mutant IDH1 20-mer peptide. The method was immunoSEQ multiplex PCR; TCRdb's version includes in-frame clones alone and lacks a portion of them. Among 25,000 to 30,000 clones listed, about four fifths were seen once. This material consisted of PBMCs, taken from a glioma patient whose treatment included an IDH1 peptide vaccine. The receptor was derived from a woman in her thirties with glioma.

The CDR3 is CATSTERGQPQHF. CDR3 in DNA: TGTGCCACCAGCACCGAAAGGGGTCAGCCCCAGCATTTT. V is TRBV15 and J is TRBJ1-5; D is perhaps TRBD1 (5 bases). Germline loops: CDR1 LNHNV, CDR2 YYDKDF (reference sequence). This CDR3 has 13 amino acids. The V gene lost 4 bases and the J gene lost 6 bases, with 10 bases spanning the gap.